Presented here are 19 T cell receptor beta chains from one specimen sequenced in a study of cytomegalovirus exposure and HLA in healthy donors. The PCR contained 60 Vbeta and 13 Jbeta primers. The method was immunoSEQ multiplex PCR; TCRdb's version includes in-frame clones alone and lacks a portion of them. This sample has under 200,000 clones, with approximately 88% found just once. The specimen sequenced was PBMCs. The origin of the receptors is a man aged 25 to 40 in good health and CMV-seronegative.

The genes are TRBV6-1 and TRBJ2-2, with 12 bases that match TRBD2. Trimming took 3 bases from V and 7 from J; bases not matched to a gene: 3. The CDR3 sequence is 15 residues long. Per the germline V gene, CDR1 is MNHNS and CDR2 is SASEGT. The CDR3 reads CASSETSGSRGELFF. The CDR3 nucleotides are TGTGCCAGCAGTGAGACTAGCGGGAGCCGCGGGGAGCTGTTTTTT.

This chain uses TRBV28 with TRBJ1-2, with TRBD1 identical over 9 bases. Germline V lookup: CDR1 MDHEN, CDR2 SYDVKM. The CDR3 covers 11 residues. V lost 4 bases to trimming and J lost 11 bases; unmatched junction nucleotides: 2. The CDR3 spells CASSSQGAYTF. DNA for the CDR3: TGTGCCAGCAGTTCACAGGGGGCGTACACCTTC.

This chain connects TRBV5-6 to TRBJ2-7, with 11 bases matching TRBD1. The CDR3 totals 14 residues. Trimming removed 2 bases from V and 6 bases from J; junction bases left unmatched: 4. Germline V gives CDR1 SGHDT, CDR2 YYEEEE. The CDR3 coding sequence is TGTGCCAGCAGCTTAGGGACAGGGGGGTGCGAGCAGTACTTC. Translated: CASSLGTGGCEQYF.

Points on this clone: The same CDR3 is also encoded by other DNA sequences in this sample. The J gene is TRBJ1-3, the V gene TRBV19, with D unresolved. This CDR3 is 14 amino acids long. V lost 3 bases and J 4 bases, leaving 10 bases between the germline ends. Germline CDR1 reads LNHDA; CDR2 reads SQIVND (reference sequence). CDR3 sequence: CASSIRGSGNTIYF. CDR3 in DNA: TGTGCCAGTAGTATCCGGGGTTCCGGAAACACCATATATTTT. Combining the CDR3 with reference TRBV19 and TRBJ1-3 gives the whole variable domain DGGITQSPKYLFRKEGQNVTLSCEQNLNHDAMYWYRQDPGQGLRLIYYSQIVNDFQKGDIAEGYSVSREKKESFPLTVTSAQKNPTAFYLCASSIRGSGNTIYFGEGSWLTVV.

The chain is built from TRBV5-4 and TRBJ2-5, with unresolved D. The CDR3 has 13 amino acids. The germline V gene has CDR1 SGHNT and CDR2 YYREEE (reference sequence). Trimming took 0 bases from V and 3 from J, leaving 6 bases between them. The CDR3 protein is CASSLVSKETQYF. DNA of the CDR3: TGTGCCAGCAGCTTGGTATCTAAAGAGACCCAGTACTTC. The complete variable domain, with remaining parts taken from reference TRBV5-4 and TRBJ2-5, reads ETGVTQSPTHLIKTRGQQVTLRCSSQSGHNTVSWYQQALGQGPQFIFQYYREEENGRGNFPPRFSGLQFPNYSSELNVNALELDDSALYLCASSLVSKETQYFGPGTRLLVL.

This sequence joins TRBV18 and TRBJ2-5; 14 bases are a match to TRBD2. The CDR3 extends over 16 amino acids. Germline CDR1 reads KGHSH; CDR2 reads LQKENI. Trimming took 4 bases from V and 9 from J; bases not matched to a gene: 10. The CDR3 region is CASSLTGLAGDEAQYF. CDR3 DNA: TGTGCCAGCTCACTAACGGGACTAGCGGGGGACGAGGCCCAGTACTTC.

The chain recombines TRBV19 with TRBJ1-2; D possibly corresponds to TRBD1 (6 bases). Germline V gives CDR1 LNHDA, CDR2 SQIVND (reference sequence). The CDR3 has 13 amino acids. Trimming removed 7 bases at V and 7 bases at J, with 16 bases between. CDR3: CASTLQGVLGYTF. The CDR3 DNA sequence: TGTGCCAGTACCCTACAGGGAGTACTTGGCTACACCTTC.

The gene calls are TRBV6-5 and TRBJ2-7, with a tentative D call TRBD2 (6 bases). Germline values: CDR1 MNHEY, CDR2 SVGAGI. CDR3 length: 15 amino acids. Trimming took off 0 bases at V and 3 bases at J, with 12 bases between the two ends. CDR3 loop: CASSYSSGGDYEQYF. As DNA, the CDR3 is TGTGCCAGCAGTTACTCATCCGGGGGAGACTACGAGCAGTACTTC.

The DNA for the CDR3 is TGTGCCAGCAGCGTCGGGAGACAAGAGACCCAGTACTTC. Translation gives CASSVGRQETQYF. This rearrangement joins TRBV11-2 to TRBJ2-5; perhaps TRBD2 as D (6 bases). The germline V gene encodes CDR1 SGHAT and CDR2 FQNNGV. V lost 5 bases and J lost 2, with 9 bases in between. CDR3 size: 13 residues.

A word on this clone: The same CDR3 arises from other DNA sequences in this sample as well. This chain links TRBV30 with TRBJ2-5; unclear D gene. Germline CDR1 GTSNPN, CDR2 SVGIG (reference sequence). This CDR3 spans 11 amino acids. V lost 0 bases and J 4 bases, leaving 3 bases between the germline ends. CDR3 in amino acids: CAWSVGETQYF. CDR3 bases: TGTGCCTGGAGTGTCGGAGAGACCCAGTACTTC.

The chain has TRBV28 and TRBJ2-1; a weak D match, TRBD2 (5 bases). The V end was cut by 5 bases, the J end by 0 bases, with 14 bases between. The length of the CDR3 is 16 residues. Germline loops: CDR1 MDHEN, CDR2 SYDVKM. This CDR3 reads CASSETPGSSYNEQFF. The CDR3 DNA follows: TGTGCCAGCAGTGAGACGCCGGGGAGCTCCTACAATGAGCAGTTCTTC.

The chain is built from TRBV6-5 and TRBJ1-1, with no clear D. Germline CDR1 MNHEY, CDR2 SVGAGI. CDR3 length: 16 amino acids. Trimming took 0 bases from V and 0 from J, leaving 11 bases between them. Written as DNA, the CDR3 is TGTGCCAGCAGTTACTCGTCAGGAACGGTGAACACTGAAGCTTTCTTT. It translates to CASSYSSGTVNTEAFF.

The CDR3 loop reads CASSLDREPYEQYF. The CDR3 DNA reads TGTGCCAGCAGCCTCGACAGGGAGCCCTACGAGCAGTACTTC. The chain combines TRBV7-8 with TRBJ2-7; 7 bases match TRBD1. Trimming took 5 bases from V and 2 from J; bases not matched to a gene: 6. Germline loops: CDR1 SGHVS, CDR2 FQNEAQ. CDR3 length: 14 amino acids.

This clone has only a few counts. The chain couples TRBV5-1 to TRBJ2-7; TRBD2 is a possible D gene (6 bases). This CDR3 spans 13 amino acids. V was pared by 4 bases and J by 2 bases, with 10 bases between. CDR1 is SGHRS and CDR2 is YFSETQ in the germline V gene. The CDR3 loop reads CASSRDSAYEQYF. CDR3 nucleotide sequence: TGCGCCAGCAGCAGGGACTCCGCCTACGAGCAGTACTTC.

This clone occurred once. This chain links TRBV7-9 with TRBJ2-3; perhaps TRBD1 as D (5 bases). V was cut by 5 bases and J by 11 bases, with 14 bases left in between. This CDR3 is 12 amino acids long. Germline V gives CDR1 SEHNR, CDR2 FQNEAQ (reference sequence). The CDR3 spells CASSRIDSVQYF. The CDR3, as DNA: TGTGCCAGCAGCCGAATCGACAGCGTGCAGTATTTT.

The gene calls are TRBV6-6 and TRBJ1-5; 9 bases fit TRBD1. The CDR3 spans 16 residues. Per the germline V gene, CDR1 is MNHNY and CDR2 is SVGAGI (reference sequence). The junction had 8 bases not matched to a gene; V was cut back by 6 bases and J by 2 bases. CDR3 protein: CASRNKGQGGNQPQHF. CDR3 in DNA: TGTGCCAGCAGAAACAAGGGACAGGGCGGCAATCAGCCCCAGCATTTT.

This clone was seen a single time. The rearrangement uses TRBV27 and TRBJ2-1, with 13 bases aligning to TRBD2. CDR1 and CDR2 from the germline V gene are MNHEY and SMNVEV (reference sequence). This CDR3 spans 16 amino acids. V lost 5 bases and J lost 7; bases outside the gene matches: 8. The CDR3 loop is CASSRFGLAGENEQFF. In DNA form, the CDR3 reads TGTGCCAGCAGTCGATTCGGACTAGCGGGAGAAAATGAGCAGTTCTTC.

The rearrangement links TRBV2 to TRBJ2-2; possibly TRBD1 for D (5 bases). CDR3 size: 15 residues. V lost 1 base to trimming and J lost 5 bases, with 11 bases between them. From germline, CDR1 is SNHLY and CDR2 FYNNEI. The DNA for the CDR3 is TGTGCCAGCAGTGAAGTTGGGGCAGAGACCGGGGAGCTGTTTTTT. It codes for CASSEVGAETGELFF.

The chain links TRBV19 to TRBJ1-1; D is uncertain. Germline V gene sequence: CDR1 LNHDA, CDR2 SQIVND (reference sequence). The CDR3 runs to 11 residues. The V end lost 5 bases, the J end lost 4 bases, and 5 bases lay between the germline ends. Here the CDR3 reads CASSELTEAFF. CDR3 nucleotide sequence: TGTGCCAGTAGTGAGCTCACTGAAGCTTTCTTT.